This T cell receptor (beta chain) comes out of a study of technical replicates of blood from a few donors. Here immunoSEQ multiplex PCR was the method, and the copy in TCRdb shows in-frame clones only, minus some. The table lists about 17,000 clones, 82% of them singletons. V shed 7 bases, J shed 3 bases, and the junction held 8 bases outside the gene matches. This CDR3 is built from 14 residues. Germline values: CDR1 SGHRS, CDR2 YFSETQ. In this sample, this clone turned up a few times. The TCR sequence derives from a human donor in good health. Some clones in this sample may be carry-over from other donors' samples. The chain employs TRBV5-1 and TRBJ1-1; 8 positions match TRBD1. Sequencing was performed on PBMCs. CDR3 nucleotide sequence: TGCGCCAGCCGGAAGACAGGGGAGGACACTGAAGCTTTCTTT. Its translation: CASRKTGEDTEAFF. Full variable domain (rest looked up from reference TRBV5-1 and TRBJ1-1): KAGVTQTPRYLIKTRGQQVTLSCSPISGHRSVSWYQQTPGQGLQFLFEYFSETQRNKGNFPGRFSGRQFSNSRSEMNVSTLELGDSALYLCASRKTGEDTEAFFGQGTRLTVV.